This T cell receptor beta chain appears in the sequencing data of a study of OX40 agonist ivuxolimab in advanced cancers. Study context: Dose-escalation cases comprised hepatocellular carcinoma, melanoma, renal cell or head and neck cancer. Among those enrolled, mean age was about 62 years (range about 23 to 90) and less than 90% were male. One hepatocellular carcinoma and a couple of cutaneous melanoma patients partially responded.

Findings of the study overall: Averaging showed that CD8+ T cells had more expanded clones than CD4+ did.

Sequencing was performed with immunoSEQ multiplex PCR; in TCRdb, only in-frame clones are kept and a portion is missing. The sample yields some 60,000 clones, about four fifths seen once. Germline V lookup: CDR1 SNHLY, CDR2 FYNNEI. V was pared by 7 bases and J by 1 base, with 4 bases of the junction left unmatched. This CDR3 region has 14 residues. With regard to this clone: Antigen specificity is unknown.

V is TRBV2 and J is TRBJ1-1; 9 positions agree with TRBD1. The source of this sequence is an adult with an advanced solid tumor such as melanoma, head and neck, liver or kidney cancer. Source: CD4+ or CD8+ T cells sorted from blood, taken in a trial of the OX40 agonist ivuxolimab. CDR3 DNA sequence: TGTGCCAGCACCCCGGGACAGGGGAACACTGAAGCTTTCTTT. This gives the protein CASTPGQGNTEAFF.